This T cell receptor (beta chain) stems from a study of vaccination effects on CD4 cells after COVID-19. Overall study: CD4+ T cells specific for antigen were expanded with viral peptide pools by the ViraFEST assay before sequencing. Study-wide points: There was marked clonal contraction among infection- and vaccine-induced clones late after vaccination.

This table comes from immunoSEQ multiplex PCR, and its TCRdb copy is limited to in-frame clones, with some not included. Of some 31,000 clones listed, around 70% are singletons. Cultured cells yielded isolated CD4+ T cells after 10 days. None of the vaccinated had previously contracted SARS-CoV-2, and their nucleocapsid antibodies tested negative. Half-medium changes using IL-2 medium occurred on days 3 and 7. About this clone itself: As yet, its antigen is unknown.

The source material was CD4+ T cells from PBMCs cultured without peptide, sampled before COVID-19 vaccination. This TCR was sampled from a human donor who received a COVID-19 vaccine.

For the CDR3, the DNA is TGTGCCAGCAGCTTAACGGTAGACACTGAAGCTTTCTTT. This codes for CASSLTVDTEAFF. This sequence joins TRBV11-3 and TRBJ1-1; D remains unclear. The CDR3 has 13 residues. The V gene's germline CDR1 is SGHNT and CDR2 YENEEA. The ends were cut back, 2 bases at V and 3 bases at J, with 7 bases in the middle.